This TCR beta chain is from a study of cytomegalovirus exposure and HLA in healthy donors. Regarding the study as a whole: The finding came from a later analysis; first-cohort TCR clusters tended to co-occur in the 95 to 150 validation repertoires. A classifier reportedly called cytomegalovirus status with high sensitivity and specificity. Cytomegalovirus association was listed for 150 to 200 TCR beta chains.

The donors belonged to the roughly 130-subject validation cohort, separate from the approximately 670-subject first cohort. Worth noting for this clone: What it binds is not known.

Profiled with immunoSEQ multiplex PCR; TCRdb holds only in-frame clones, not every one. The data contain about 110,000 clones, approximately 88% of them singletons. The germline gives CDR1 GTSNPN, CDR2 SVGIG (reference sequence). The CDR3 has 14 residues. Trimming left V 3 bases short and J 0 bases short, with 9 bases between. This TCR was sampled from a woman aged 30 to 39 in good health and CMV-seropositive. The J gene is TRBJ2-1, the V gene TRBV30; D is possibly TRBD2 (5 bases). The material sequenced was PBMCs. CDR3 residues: CAWSRRLSYNEQFF. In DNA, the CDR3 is TGTGCCTGGAGCCGGAGGCTCTCCTACAATGAGCAGTTCTTC.